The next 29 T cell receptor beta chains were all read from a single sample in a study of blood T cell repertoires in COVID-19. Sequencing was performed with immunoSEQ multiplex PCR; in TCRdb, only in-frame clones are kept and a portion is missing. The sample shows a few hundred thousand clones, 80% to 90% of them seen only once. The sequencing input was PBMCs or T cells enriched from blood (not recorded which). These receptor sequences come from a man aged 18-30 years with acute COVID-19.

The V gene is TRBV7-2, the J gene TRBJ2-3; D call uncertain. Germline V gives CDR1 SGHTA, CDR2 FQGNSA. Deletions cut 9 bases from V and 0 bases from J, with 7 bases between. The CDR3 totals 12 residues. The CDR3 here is CASMSSTDTQYF. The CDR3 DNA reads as TGTGCCAGTATGTCTAGCACAGATACGCAGTATTTT.

CDR3 sequence reads: CAISSGTGAYEQYF. CDR3 nucleotide sequence: TGTGCCATCAGTTCCGGGACAGGAGCCTACGAGCAGTACTTC. The chain combines TRBV10-3 with TRBJ2-7, with 8 bases lining up with TRBD1. CDR1 is ENHRY and CDR2 is SYGVKD in the germline V gene. The J segment lost 2 bases and the V segment lost 5 bases, leaving 5 bases of the junction unmatched. This CDR3 is 14 amino acids long.

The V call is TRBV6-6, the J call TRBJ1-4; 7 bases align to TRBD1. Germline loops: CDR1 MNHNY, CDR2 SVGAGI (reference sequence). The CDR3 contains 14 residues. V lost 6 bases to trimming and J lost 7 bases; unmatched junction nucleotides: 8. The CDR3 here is CASSTLNRGEKLFF. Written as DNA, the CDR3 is TGTGCCAGCAGCACCCTAAACAGGGGTGAAAAACTGTTTTTT.

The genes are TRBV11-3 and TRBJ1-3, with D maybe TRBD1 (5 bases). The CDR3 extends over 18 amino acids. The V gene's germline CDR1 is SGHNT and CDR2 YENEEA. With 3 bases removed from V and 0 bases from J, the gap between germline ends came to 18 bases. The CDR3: CASSLTWGRAFSGNTIYF. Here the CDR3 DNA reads TGTGCCAGCAGCTTGACATGGGGCAGAGCTTTCTCTGGAAACACCATATATTTT.

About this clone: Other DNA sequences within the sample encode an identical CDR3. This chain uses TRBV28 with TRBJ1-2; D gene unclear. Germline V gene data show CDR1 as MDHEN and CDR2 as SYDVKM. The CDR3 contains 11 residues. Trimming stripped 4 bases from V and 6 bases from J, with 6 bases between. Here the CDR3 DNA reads TGTGCCAGCAGTTACCGGGATGGCTACACCTTC. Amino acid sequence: CASSYRDGYTF.

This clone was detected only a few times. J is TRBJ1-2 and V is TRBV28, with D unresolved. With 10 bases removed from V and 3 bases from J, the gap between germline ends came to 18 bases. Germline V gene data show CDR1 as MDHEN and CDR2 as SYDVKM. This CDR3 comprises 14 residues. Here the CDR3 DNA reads TGTGCCACCGCACTGGGTAGCCCTTACTATGGCTACACCTTC. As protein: CATALGSPYYGYTF.

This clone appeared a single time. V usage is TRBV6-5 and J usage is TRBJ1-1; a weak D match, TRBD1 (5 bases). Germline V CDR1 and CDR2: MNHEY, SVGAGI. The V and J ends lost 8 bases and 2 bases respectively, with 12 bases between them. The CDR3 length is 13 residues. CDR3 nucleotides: TGTGCCAGCTGGGGGGACGGTAACACTGAAGCTTTCTTT. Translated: CASWGDGNTEAFF.

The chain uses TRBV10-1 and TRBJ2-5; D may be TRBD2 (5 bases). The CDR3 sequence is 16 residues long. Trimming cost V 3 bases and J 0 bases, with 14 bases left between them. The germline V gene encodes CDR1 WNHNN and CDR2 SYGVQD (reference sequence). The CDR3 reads CASSDRDPSHQETQYF. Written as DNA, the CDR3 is TGCGCCAGCAGTGACCGGGATCCTTCCCACCAAGAGACCCAGTACTTC.

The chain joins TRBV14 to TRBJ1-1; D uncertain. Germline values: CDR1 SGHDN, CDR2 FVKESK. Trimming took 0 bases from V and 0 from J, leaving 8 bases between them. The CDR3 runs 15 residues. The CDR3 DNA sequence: TGTGCCAGCAGCCAAGATGTGGCCCTGAACACTGAAGCTTTCTTT. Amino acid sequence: CASSQDVALNTEAFF.

The CDR3 reads CASSLREGREQYF. CDR3 in DNA: TGTGCCAGCAGCTTACGGGAGGGTCGCGAGCAGTACTTC. This sequence joins TRBV7-8 and TRBJ2-7, with 8 nucleotides matching TRBD2. The ends lost 2 bases at V and 6 bases at J; junction bases unmatched: 3. The CDR3 covers 13 residues. Germline loops: CDR1 SGHVS, CDR2 FQNEAQ.

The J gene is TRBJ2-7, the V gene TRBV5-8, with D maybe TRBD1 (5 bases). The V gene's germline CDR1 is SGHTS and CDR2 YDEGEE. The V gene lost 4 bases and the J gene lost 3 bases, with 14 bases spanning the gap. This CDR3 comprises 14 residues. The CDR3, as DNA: TGTGCCAGCAGCAAGGTGGACACGAACTACGAGCAGTACTTC. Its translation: CASSKVDTNYEQYF. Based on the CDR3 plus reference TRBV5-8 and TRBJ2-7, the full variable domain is EAGVTQSPTHLIKTRGQQATLRCSPISGHTSVYWYQQALGLGLQFLLWYDEGEERNRGNFPPRFSGRQFPNYSSELNVNALELEDSALYLCASSKVDTNYEQYFGPGTRLTVT.

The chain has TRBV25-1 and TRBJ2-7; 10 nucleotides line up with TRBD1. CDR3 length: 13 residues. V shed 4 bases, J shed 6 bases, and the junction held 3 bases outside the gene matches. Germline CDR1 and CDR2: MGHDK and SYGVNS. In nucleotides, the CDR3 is TGTGCCAGCAGTGGTCGGACAGGGGGCGAGCAGTACTTC. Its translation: CASSGRTGGEQYF.

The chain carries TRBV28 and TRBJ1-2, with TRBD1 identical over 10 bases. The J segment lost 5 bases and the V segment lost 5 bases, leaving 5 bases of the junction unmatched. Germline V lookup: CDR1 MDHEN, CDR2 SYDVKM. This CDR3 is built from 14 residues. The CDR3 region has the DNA TGTGCCAGCAGTCTAGGGACAGGGGAATATGGCTACACCTTC. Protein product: CASSLGTGEYGYTF.

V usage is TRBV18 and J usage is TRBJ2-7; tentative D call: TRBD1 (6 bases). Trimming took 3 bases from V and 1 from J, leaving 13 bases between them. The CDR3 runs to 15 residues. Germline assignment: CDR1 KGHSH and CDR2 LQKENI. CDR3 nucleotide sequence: TGTGCCAGCTCACCGCAGGGGACGGATTCCTACGAGCAGTACTTC. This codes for CASSPQGTDSYEQYF.

In DNA form, the CDR3 reads TGTGCCAGCAGTTTAGGGGCAGTTGCCTACAATGAGCAGTTCTTC. Translating gives CASSLGAVAYNEQFF. This chain links TRBV27 with TRBJ2-1; tentatively, D is TRBD1 (5 bases). V was cut by 2 bases and J by 2 bases, with 10 bases left in between. Germline-derived CDR1 and CDR2 are MNHEY and SMNVEV (reference sequence). The CDR3 totals 15 residues.

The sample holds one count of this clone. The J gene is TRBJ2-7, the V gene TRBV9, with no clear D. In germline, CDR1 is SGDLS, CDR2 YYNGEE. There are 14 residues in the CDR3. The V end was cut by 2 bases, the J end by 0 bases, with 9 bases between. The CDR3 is CASSVLLISYEQYF. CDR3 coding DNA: TGTGCCAGCAGCGTCTTACTGATCTCCTACGAGCAGTACTTC. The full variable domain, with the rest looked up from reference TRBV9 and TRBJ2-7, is DSGVTQTPKHLITATGQRVTLRCSPRSGDLSVYWYQQSLDQGLQFLIQYYNGEERAKGNILERFSAQQFPDLHSELNLSSLELGDSALYFCASSVLLISYEQYFGPGTRLTVT.

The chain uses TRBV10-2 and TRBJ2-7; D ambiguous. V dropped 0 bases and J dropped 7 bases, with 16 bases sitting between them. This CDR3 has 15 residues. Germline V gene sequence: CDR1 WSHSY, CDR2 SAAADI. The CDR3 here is CASSESVELLEEQYF. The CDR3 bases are TGCGCCAGCAGTGAGTCGGTCGAACTACTGGAGGAGCAGTACTTC.

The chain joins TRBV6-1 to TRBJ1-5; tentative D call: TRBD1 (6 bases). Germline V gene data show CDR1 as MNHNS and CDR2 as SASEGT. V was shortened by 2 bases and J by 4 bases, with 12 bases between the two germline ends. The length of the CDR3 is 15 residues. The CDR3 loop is CASSETRGHNQPQHF. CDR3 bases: TGTGCCAGCAGTGAAACCAGGGGTCATAATCAGCCCCAGCATTTT.

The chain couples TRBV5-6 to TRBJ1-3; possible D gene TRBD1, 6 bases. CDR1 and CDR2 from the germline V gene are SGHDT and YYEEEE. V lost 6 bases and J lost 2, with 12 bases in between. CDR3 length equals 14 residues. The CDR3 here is CASMGTPTGNTIYF. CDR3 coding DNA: TGTGCCAGCATGGGGACACCAACTGGAAACACCATATATTTT.

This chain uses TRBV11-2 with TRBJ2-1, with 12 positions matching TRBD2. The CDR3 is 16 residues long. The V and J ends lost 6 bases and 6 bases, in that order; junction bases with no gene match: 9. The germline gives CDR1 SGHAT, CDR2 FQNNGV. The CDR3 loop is CASRLAGGALGNEQFF. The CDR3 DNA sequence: TGTGCCAGCAGACTAGCGGGAGGTGCCTTAGGCAATGAGCAGTTCTTC.

CDR3 in amino acids: CASSQGSGMGDTQYF. Here the CDR3 DNA reads TGTGCCAGCAGCCAAGGAAGCGGGATGGGAGATACGCAGTATTTT. V and J are TRBV3-1 (or the pseudogene TRBV3-2) and TRBJ2-3, with 7 bases lining up with TRBD2. V lost 1 base and J lost 5; bases outside the gene matches: 6. Germline V gene lookup returns CDR1 LGHDT and CDR2 YNNKEL (reference sequence). There are 15 residues in the CDR3.

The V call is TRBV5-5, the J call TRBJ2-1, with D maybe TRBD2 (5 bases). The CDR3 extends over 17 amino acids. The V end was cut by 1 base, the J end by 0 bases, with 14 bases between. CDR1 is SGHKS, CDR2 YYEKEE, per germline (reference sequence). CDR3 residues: CASSLKPAASSYNEQFF. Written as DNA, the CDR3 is TGTGCCAGCAGCTTGAAACCAGCGGCCAGCTCCTACAATGAGCAGTTCTTC. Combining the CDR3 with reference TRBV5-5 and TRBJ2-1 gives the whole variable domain DAGVTQSPTHLIKTRGQQVTLRCSPISGHKSVSWYQQVLGQGPQFIFQYYEKEERGRGNFPDRFSARQFPNYSSELNVNALLLGDSALYLCASSLKPAASSYNEQFFGPGTRLTVL.

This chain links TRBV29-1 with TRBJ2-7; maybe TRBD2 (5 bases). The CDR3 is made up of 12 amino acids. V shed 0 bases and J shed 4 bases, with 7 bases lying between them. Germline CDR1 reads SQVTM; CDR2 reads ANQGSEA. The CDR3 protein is CSVEDGGYEQYF. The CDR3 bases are TGCAGCGTTGAAGATGGCGGGTACGAGCAGTACTTC.

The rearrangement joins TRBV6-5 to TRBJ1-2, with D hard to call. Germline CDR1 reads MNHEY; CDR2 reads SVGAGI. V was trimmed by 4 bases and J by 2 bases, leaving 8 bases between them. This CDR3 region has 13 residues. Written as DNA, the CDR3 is TGTGCCAGCAGTTTCCGGGAGAACTATGGCTACACCTTC. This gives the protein CASSFRENYGYTF.

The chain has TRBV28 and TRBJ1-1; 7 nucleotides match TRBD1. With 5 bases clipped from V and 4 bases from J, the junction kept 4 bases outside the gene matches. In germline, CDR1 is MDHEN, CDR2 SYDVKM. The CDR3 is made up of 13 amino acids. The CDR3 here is CASSRPGGTEAFF. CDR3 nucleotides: TGTGCCAGCAGTCGCCCAGGGGGCACTGAAGCTTTCTTT.

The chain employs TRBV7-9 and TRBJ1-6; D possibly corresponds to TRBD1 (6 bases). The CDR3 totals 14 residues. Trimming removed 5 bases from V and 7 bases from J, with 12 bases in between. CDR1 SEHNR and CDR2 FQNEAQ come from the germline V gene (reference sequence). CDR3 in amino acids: CASSPPGQNSPLHF. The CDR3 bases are TGTGCCAGCAGCCCGCCGGGACAAAATTCACCCCTCCACTTT.

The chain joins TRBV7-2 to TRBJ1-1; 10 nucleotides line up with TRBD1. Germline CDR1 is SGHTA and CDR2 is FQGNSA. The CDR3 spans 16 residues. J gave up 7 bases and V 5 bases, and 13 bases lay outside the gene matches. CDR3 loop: CASSLGTGVGFGEAFF. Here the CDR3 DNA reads TGTGCCAGCAGCCTAGGGACAGGGGTTGGTTTCGGTGAAGCTTTCTTT.

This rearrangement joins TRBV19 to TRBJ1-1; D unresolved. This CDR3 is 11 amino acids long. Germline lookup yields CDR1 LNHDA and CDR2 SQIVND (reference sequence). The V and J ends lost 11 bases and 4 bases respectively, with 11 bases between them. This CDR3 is CALLAGTEAFF. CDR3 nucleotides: TGTGCCCTCCTTGCAGGCACTGAAGCTTTCTTT.

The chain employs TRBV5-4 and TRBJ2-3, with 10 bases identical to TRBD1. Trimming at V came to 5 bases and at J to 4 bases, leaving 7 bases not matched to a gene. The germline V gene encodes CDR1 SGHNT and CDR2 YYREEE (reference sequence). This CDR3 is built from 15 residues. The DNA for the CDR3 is TGTGCCAGCAGATTGACAGGGGGCTTGGCAGATACGCAGTATTTT. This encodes CASRLTGGLADTQYF.